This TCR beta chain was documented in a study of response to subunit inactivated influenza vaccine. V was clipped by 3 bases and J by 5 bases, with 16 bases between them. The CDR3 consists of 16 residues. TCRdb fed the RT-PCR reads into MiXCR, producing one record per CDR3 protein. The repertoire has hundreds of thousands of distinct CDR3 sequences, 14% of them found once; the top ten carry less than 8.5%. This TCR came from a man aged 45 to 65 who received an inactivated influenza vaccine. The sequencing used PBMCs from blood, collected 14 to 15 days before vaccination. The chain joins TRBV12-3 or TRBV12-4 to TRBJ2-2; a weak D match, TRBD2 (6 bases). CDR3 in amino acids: CASSFPLGTETGELFF. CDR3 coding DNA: TGTGCCAGCAGTTTTCCTCTCGGGACTGAAACCGGGGAGCTGTTTTTT.